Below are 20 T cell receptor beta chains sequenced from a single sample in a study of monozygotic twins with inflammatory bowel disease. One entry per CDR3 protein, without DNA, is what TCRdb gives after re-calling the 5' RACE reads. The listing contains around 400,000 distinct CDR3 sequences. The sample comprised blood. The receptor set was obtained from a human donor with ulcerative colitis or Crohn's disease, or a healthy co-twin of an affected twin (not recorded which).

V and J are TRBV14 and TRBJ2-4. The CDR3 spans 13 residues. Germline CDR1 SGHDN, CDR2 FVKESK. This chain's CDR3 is CASSLGPRNIQYF.

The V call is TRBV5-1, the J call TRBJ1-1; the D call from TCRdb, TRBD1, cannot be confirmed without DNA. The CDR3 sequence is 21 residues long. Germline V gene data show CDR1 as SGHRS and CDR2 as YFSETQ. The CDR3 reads CASSLGGRRGQGAIIWTEAFF.

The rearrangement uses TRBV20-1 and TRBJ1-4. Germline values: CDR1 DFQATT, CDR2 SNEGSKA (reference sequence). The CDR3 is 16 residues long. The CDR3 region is CSARAGISSTNEKLFF.

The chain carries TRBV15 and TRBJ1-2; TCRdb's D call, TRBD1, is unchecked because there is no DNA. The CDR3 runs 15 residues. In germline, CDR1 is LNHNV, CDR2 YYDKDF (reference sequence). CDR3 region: CATSRDLQGPYGYTF.

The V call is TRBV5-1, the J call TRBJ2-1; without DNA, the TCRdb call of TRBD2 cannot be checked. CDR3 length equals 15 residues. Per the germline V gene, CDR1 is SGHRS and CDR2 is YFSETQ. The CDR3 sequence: CASSSGLAGNNEQFF. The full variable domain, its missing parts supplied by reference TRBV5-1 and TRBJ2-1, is KAGVTQTPRYLIKTRGQQVTLSCSPISGHRSVSWYQQTPGQGLQFLFEYFSETQRNKGNFPGRFSGRQFSNSRSEMNVSTLELGDSALYLCASSSGLAGNNEQFFGPGTRLTVL.

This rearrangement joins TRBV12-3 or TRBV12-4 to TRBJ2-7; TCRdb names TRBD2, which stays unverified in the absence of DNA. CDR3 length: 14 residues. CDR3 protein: CASRGTSRTYEQYF.

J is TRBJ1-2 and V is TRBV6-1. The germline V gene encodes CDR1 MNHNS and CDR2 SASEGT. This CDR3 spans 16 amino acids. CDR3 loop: CASGWPPPQDRYGYTF.

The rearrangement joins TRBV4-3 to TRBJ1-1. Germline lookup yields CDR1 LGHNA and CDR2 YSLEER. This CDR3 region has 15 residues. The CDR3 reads CASSQDFTRYTEAFF.

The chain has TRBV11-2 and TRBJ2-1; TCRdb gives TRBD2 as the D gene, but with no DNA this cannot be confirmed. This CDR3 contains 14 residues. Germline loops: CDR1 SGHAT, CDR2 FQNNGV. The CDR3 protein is CASSLGRPIDEQFF. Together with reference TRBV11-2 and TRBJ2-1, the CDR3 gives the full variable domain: EAGVAQSPRYKIIEKRQSVAFWCNPISGHATLYWYQQILGQGPKLLIQFQNNGVVDDSQLPKDRFSAERLKGVDSTLKIQPAKLEDSAVYLCASSLGRPIDEQFFGPGTRLTVL.

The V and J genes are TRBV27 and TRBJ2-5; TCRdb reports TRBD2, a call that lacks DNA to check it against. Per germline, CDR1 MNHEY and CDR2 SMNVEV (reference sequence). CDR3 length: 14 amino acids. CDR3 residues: CASRYSGGQETQYF.

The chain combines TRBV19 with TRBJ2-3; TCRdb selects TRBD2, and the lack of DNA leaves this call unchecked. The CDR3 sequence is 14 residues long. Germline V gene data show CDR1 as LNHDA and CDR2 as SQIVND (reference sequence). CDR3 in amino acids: CASSLEGRRDTQYF.

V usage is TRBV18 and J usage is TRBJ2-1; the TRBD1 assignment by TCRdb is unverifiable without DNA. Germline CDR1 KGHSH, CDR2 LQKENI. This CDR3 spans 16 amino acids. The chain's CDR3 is CASSPRDRVTYNEQFF.

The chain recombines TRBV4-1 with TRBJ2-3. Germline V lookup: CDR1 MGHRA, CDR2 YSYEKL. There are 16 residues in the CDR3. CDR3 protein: CASSPVGLVRTDTQYF.

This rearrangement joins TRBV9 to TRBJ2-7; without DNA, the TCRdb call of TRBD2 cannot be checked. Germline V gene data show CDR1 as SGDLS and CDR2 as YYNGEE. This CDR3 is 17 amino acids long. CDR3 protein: CASSSGSGIGASYEQYF.

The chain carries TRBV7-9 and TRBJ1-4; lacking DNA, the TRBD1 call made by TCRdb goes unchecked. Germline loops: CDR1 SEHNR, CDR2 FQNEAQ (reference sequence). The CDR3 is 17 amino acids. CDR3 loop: CASSFKTKQGGNEKLFF.

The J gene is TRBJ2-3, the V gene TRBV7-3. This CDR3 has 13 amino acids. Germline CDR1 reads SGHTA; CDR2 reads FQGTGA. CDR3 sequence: CASSPVGADTQYF.

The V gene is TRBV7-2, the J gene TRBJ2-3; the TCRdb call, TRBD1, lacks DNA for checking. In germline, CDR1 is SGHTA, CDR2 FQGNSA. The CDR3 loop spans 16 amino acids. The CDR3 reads CASSLVGGQSTDTQYF.

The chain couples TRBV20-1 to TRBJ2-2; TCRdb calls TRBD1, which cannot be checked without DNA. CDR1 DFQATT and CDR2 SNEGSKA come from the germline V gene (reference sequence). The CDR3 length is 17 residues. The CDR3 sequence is CSARTPLGGRDTGELFF.

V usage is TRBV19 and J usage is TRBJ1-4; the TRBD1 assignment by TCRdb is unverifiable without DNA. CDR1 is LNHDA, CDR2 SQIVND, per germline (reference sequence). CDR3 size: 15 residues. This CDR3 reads CASSIRDSTNEKLFF.

This CDR3 is CASSQVAGPTDTQYF. J is TRBJ2-3 and V is TRBV4-2; the TCRdb call, TRBD2, lacks DNA for checking. Germline V lookup: CDR1 LGHNA, CDR2 YNFKEQ. The CDR3 spans 15 residues.